This T cell receptor (beta chain) was captured by sequencing in a study of T cell repertoires in cytomegalovirus infection. Looking at the study overall: Indications of both CMV infection and matching HLA type were provided by public TCR beta signatures.

Study-level findings and limits: Summed frequency of public TCR beta families distinguished CMV carriers with the relevant HLA. In two of eight donors, the top clonotype was HLA-C-restricted CMV-specific.

V was cut by 4 bases and J by 0 bases, with 9 bases left in between. CDR1 SNHLY and CDR2 FYNNEI come from the germline V gene. This CDR3 has 15 amino acids. TCRdb passed the reads through MiXCR, listing each CDR3 protein once. The sample gives 300,000 to 400,000 distinct CDR3 sequences, roughly 25% of which show up once; about 14% is in the top ten. As to this clonotype: Its antigen is not known.

This specimen was cultured PBMCs, taken from culture after CMV antigen stimulation. The chain couples TRBV2 to TRBJ2-2, with a weak D call TRBD2 (5 bases). This clonotype was sampled from a human donor in good health (CMV status not recorded). Some clones in this sample may be carry-over from other donors' samples. CDR3 sequence (DNA): TGTGCCAGCAGTGCGTACGGGGCGAACACCGGGGAGCTGTTTTTT. Its protein is CASSAYGANTGELFF.